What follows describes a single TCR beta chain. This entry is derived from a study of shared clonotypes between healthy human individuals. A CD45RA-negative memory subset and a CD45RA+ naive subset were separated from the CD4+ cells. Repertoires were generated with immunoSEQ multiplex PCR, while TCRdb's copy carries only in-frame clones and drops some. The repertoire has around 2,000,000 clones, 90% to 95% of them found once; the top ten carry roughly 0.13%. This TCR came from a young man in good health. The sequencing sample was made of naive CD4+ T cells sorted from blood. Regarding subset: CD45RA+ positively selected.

CDR3 amino acids: CASSTPGTGDTIYF. CDR3 DNA sequence: TGTGCCAGCAGTACCCCGGGGACAGGGGACACCATATATTTT. The V call is TRBV6-5, the J call TRBJ1-3, with TRBD1 matching over 10 bases. Germline V gene data show CDR1 as MNHEY and CDR2 as SVGAGI. J was trimmed by 8 bases and V by 5 bases; bases with no gene match: 6. The length of the CDR3 is 14 residues.